Listed here is a single T cell receptor (beta chain). The antigen this receptor binds is unknown. No clone much larger than this one lies a single base away; base qualities are absent. To prepare the library, the immunoSEQ multiplex PCR assay was applied. For the multiplex PCR, a mixture combining 60 forward primers for TCR Vbeta segments and 13 reverse primers for TCR Jbeta segments was used. The CDR3 region of rearranged TCR beta genes was amplified from genomic DNA by a multiplex PCR assay. The Illumina HiSeq System was used to sequence the amplified TCR beta libraries as 87-base-pair reads. The authors' pipeline ran thus. In a later analysis, 70 million to 95 million unique TCR beta chains were counted across the approximately 670 repertoires, and approximately 11 million of these chains were shared by at least two donors. Raw reads were error-corrected and collapsed into unique sequences by a nearest-neighbor algorithm in which closely related sequences were merged to remove PCR and sequencing errors. To assign V, D and J gene segments, CDR3 sequences were aligned to IMGT reference sequences. For a sequence to be retained, at least a six-nucleotide match to both a V gene segment and a J gene segment was required. A rearrangement was called productive if the CDR3 had no stop codons and remained in frame with V and J, and every other rearrangement was called non-productive. CDR3 was defined according to IMGT convention as the region running from the second conserved V-encoded cysteine to the conserved J-encoded phenylalanine. The earlier analysis of 587 of the donors excluded any sequence lacking an unambiguous match to a single V gene segment. In an earlier analysis of approximately 590 of the donors, V segments were called functional above 56.7% productive rearrangements and were called segregating when the between-donor standard deviation exceeded 5%. A statistical classification framework was developed to diagnose cytomegalovirus status using the catalog of TCR beta chain sequences. In a later analysis, TCR nucleotide sequences were compared against IMGT/GENE-DB human TR gene sequences so that V and J genes could be assigned. In a later analysis, CDR3 sequences and most-parsimonious VDJ recombination scenarios were assigned using the TCRdist pipeline. In a later analysis, each TCR beta chain was defined by its CDR3 amino acid sequence together with its V-gene family, and reads without a unique V-gene family were excluded. In a later analysis, 500 to 700 highly shared, low-generation-probability nucleotide sequences were removed to address suspected cross-contamination and a sequencing artifact. In a later analysis, a clonal expansion index for each public chain was calculated from normalized within-repertoire ranks of inferred template counts. In a later analysis, generation probabilities were computed using a VDJ recombination model fitted to out-of-frame rearrangements, and the results were checked against IGoR. A later analysis scored TCR-TCR, TCR-HLA and TCR-CMV co-occurrence with hypergeometric tests, applying a repertoire-size bias correction to TCR pairs. A later analysis estimated false discovery rates by permuting HLA or CMV assignments 20 times. In a later analysis, co-occurring TCRs were grouped using DBSCAN, and TCRdist sequence similarity was added for clustering within HLA-allele-positive subsets. Co-occurrence clustering excluded repertoires with fewer than 30,000 or more than 120,000 public chains, plus five with anomalous nucleotide sharing. TCRdb stores this immuneACCESS table with in-frame sequences only. Part of the clones is absent; in the studies checked, under half of the shortfall reflects unresolved V genes, and no reason is known for the rest. V and J calls and clone size are as listed in that table; D and trimming were resolved from the DNA. The sample includes tens of thousands of clones, with roughly four fifths observed a single time. Of the sample, 5.6% falls within the top ten clones.

For CDR1 and CDR2, the germline V gene lists SGHAT and FQNNGV. A distance of 13 bases separates the germline ends of V and J, which lose 1 base and 1 base respectively. The CDR3 has 16 amino acids, counting the end cysteine and phenylalanine. The read is trimmed to its CDR3 DNA, 48 bases read in frame from base 1. The cohort was made up of 500 to 850 healthy bone marrow donors. All cohort members were sampled while nominally healthy, although unrecorded immune exposures were likely present. The donor was CMV seropositive and was included in the group of 290 or so seropositive cohort members. A peripheral blood sample was collected from each donor, and TCR beta sequencing was performed on peripheral blood mononuclear cells. Genomic DNA extraction from the blood cell samples was performed with the Qiagen DNeasy Blood Extraction Kit. The sample originates from a study of cytomegalovirus exposure and HLA in healthy donors (dated by TCRdb to the late 2010s). About the study as a whole: An earlier analysis of some 600 of the donors reported roughly 300 Gb of sequence data and about 120 million unique TCR beta sequences obtained from some 200 million T cells. An early release that covered about 600 HLA-typed donors contained around 300 gigabases of sequencing data and tens of millions of unique TCR sequences. The genetic ancestry cluster associated with self-reported Caucasian donors included about 84% of the 398 genotyped donors. The study was designed to test whether signatures of past pathogen exposure could be identified by cataloging public T cell receptors. The T cell repertoires of about 700 subjects were profiled by immunosequencing and related to cytomegalovirus serostatus. Besides the first cohort of 666 subjects, a separate validation cohort made up of 120 or so different subjects was used. To predict cytomegalovirus infection status, the study combined high-throughput TCR immunosequencing, statistical association of individual TCRs with disease status, and machine learning. A later analysis re-analyzed previously published TCR beta repertoires from approximately 670 donors and added high-resolution HLA genotyping to study TCR occurrence patterns. The later analysis used no new phenotypic data to find candidate immune exposures, relying instead on TCR beta sequences and their occurrence across donors. An earlier analysis of several hundred of the donors used high-throughput TCR beta sequencing to judge whether each TCR beta V gene segment behaved as functional or pseudogenic. Donor age, sex, ethnicity and CMV serostatus were compiled alongside the repertoire data. In a later genetic analysis, genome-wide SNP genotypes for about three fifths of the 666 donors were used, and that subset was treated as a discovery cohort. All discovery cohort repertoires had been generated using a single sequencing platform. Class I and class II HLA loci were covered by the typing at four-digit resolution. Typing coverage varied by locus: roughly 629-640 donors for A, B, C, DRB1 and DQB1; about 520 for DQA1; nearly 610 for DPA1; approximately 490 for DPB1. Four or five DR-DQ haplotypes were treated as single units for association and clustering because of strong linkage in the cohort. On average, about 240,000 unique TCR beta nucleotide sequences were sequenced per donor among about 400 genotyped donors of the cohort, with 15% to 20% of those sequences being non-productive.

The full study reports these points: When HLA alleles, especially DR and DQ, strongly co-occurred, attributing TCR associations to individual alleles was difficult. In a later analysis, HLA-associated TCR beta chains showed more clonal expansion and lower generation probabilities than non-associated chains that were equally common. A group of highly shared sequence variants was considered likely to be a technical artifact of the sequencing pipeline. Most CMV-associated TCR beta chains appeared to be HLA-restricted in a later analysis, and the HLA associations seemed to be driven largely by CMV exposure. CMV serostatus was the only immune exposure information available for the cohort. HLA typing was unavailable for some donors at each locus, so association tests used only the typed subset. In a later analysis, around 15,000 TCR beta sequences were associated with specific HLA alleles at a false discovery rate of 0.05. In a later analysis, several top co-occurrence clusters were reported to appear linked to parvovirus B19, influenza, CMV and Epstein-Barr virus. Correlated functional status among segregating V segments might reflect linkage disequilibrium, but an unknown experimental factor could not be ruled out. In vitro tests confirmed that a few of the cytomegalovirus-associated TCR beta chains recognize cytomegalovirus antigens. According to the authors, the approach could potentially be generalized to other disease states and immunological phenotypes. The study gave a list of under 200 TCR beta chains associated with cytomegalovirus. A further reported finding was that TCR beta sequences accurately predicted the HLA-A and HLA-B alleles for most subjects in the first cohort. Fewer than 20 rarely observed V segments, including chromosome 9 orphons, were excluded from the earlier analysis of a few hundred of the donors because counts were too low. Most TCR sequences were observed very rarely across donors, whereas some public TCRs were present in many individuals. In both the original and validation cohorts, the classifier was reported to diagnose cytomegalovirus status with high specificity and sensitivity. A later genetic analysis associated a missense DCLRE1C variant with V-gene and J-gene trimming of TCR beta chains, and an independent cohort replicated the association. The cohort was sequenced for TCR beta chains only, and without alpha or paired-chain data the features that could be detected were limited. In a later genetic analysis, fewer N-insertions in productive TCRs were reported among donors in an Asian-associated ancestry cluster than the roughly 710-donor mean. Presence/absence analyses assumed roughly uniform sequencing depth across donors, an assumption that may not hold. The 87-base-pair reads could not distinguish some IMGT-functional V segments, including TRBV6-2 and TRBV6-3, so those segments were excluded. A later analysis found that TCR association rates varied across HLA loci, with DRB1 alleles showing the most associated TCRs and HLA-C alleles the fewest. In an earlier analysis of over 550 of the donors, most TCR beta V segments were observed in productive rearrangements about 87% or about 30% of the time, broadly matching IMGT annotations.

This TCR was sampled from a woman between 18 and 29 years old in good health and CMV-seropositive. The chain employs TRBV11-2 and TRBJ1-1; D gene: possibly TRBD1, on 5 matching bases. Sequenced: PBMCs. The encoded CDR3 is CASSLGRGGPNTEAFF. The sequenced DNA: TGTGCCAGCAGCTTAGGCCGGGGGGGACCGAACACTGAAGCTTTCTTT.